This T cell receptor (beta chain) was recovered during a study of T cell responses to AZD1222 COVID-19 vaccine. Note on this clone: Its antigen is undetermined.

Findings and limits, study-wide: Among the donors, most were white British and more were female, and clonal diversity was possibly underestimated.

The data were produced by immunoSEQ multiplex PCR, yet TCRdb's version contains in-frame clones alone and is incomplete. The profile shows 150,000 or so clones, approximately 90% of them singletons. Sequenced here: peripheral blood, sampled 28 days after the second AZD1222 dose. The receptor's source is an adult who received the AZD1222 COVID-19 vaccine.

For the CDR3, the DNA is TGTGCCAGCCCGGGGACAGGGGTCTCCTACGAGCAGTACTTC. As protein: CASPGTGVSYEQYF. The chain carries TRBV6-5 and TRBJ2-7; 10 positions agree with TRBD1. The CDR3 has 14 residues. Germline V gene data show CDR1 as MNHEY and CDR2 as SVGAGI. J gave up 0 bases and V 8 bases, and 4 bases lay outside the gene matches.